The 29 T cell receptor beta chains listed next were all sequenced from one sample in a study of CD8 T cells in Susac syndrome. RNA, at roughly 0.5 to 1 ug, was reverse transcribed with random hexamers. TCRdb processed the immunoSEQ multiplex PCR reads anew with MiXCR; each CDR3 protein has one entry. This table holds some 110,000 distinct CDR3 sequences, around 94% found once. The sequencing sample was made of CD8+ T cells from PBMCs. These receptors were taken from a human donor with Susac syndrome.

The chain has TRBV20-1 and TRBJ1-5; no firm D call. The ends were cut back, 0 bases at V and 0 bases at J, with 9 bases in the middle. CDR3 length: 15 amino acids. The germline V gene has CDR1 DFQATT and CDR2 SNEGSKA (reference sequence). The CDR3 coding sequence is TGCAGTGCTAGAGAAGGAATCTATAGCAATCAGCCCCAGCATTTT. This sequence encodes CSAREGIYSNQPQHF.

This chain joins TRBV7-9 and TRBJ2-1; D may be TRBD1 or TRBD2 (6 bases each). V gave up 6 bases and J gave up 7 bases, with 16 bases separating them. The CDR3 is 14 residues long. From germline, CDR1 is SEHNR and CDR2 FQNEAQ (reference sequence). DNA of the CDR3: TGTGCCAGCAGGCCGGGGGCGACGTGGAATGAGCAGTTCTTC. This gives the protein CASRPGATWNEQFF.

The chain recombines TRBV24-1 with TRBJ2-7, with D tentatively TRBD2 (5 bases). Germline V gene data show CDR1 as KGHDR and CDR2 as SFDVKD. Trimming pared 4 bases from V and 7 bases from J, leaving 16 bases between. This CDR3 is built from 14 residues. The CDR3 DNA is TGTGCCACCAGTGACCATGGGCCACCGGGGGAGCAGTACTTC. Translation gives CATSDHGPPGEQYF.

This clonotype was recorded only once. The V and J genes are TRBV20-1 and TRBJ1-1, with 9 bases matching TRBD1. Germline-derived CDR1 and CDR2 are DFQATT and SNEGSKA (reference sequence). With 4 bases clipped from V and 1 base from J, the junction kept 4 bases outside the gene matches. The CDR3 has 14 amino acids. The CDR3: CSATRQGGNTEAFF. Written as DNA, the CDR3 is TGCAGTGCTACCAGACAGGGGGGGAACACTGAAGCTTTCTTT.

V and J are TRBV4-1 and TRBJ1-6; D gene uncertain. V lost 0 bases, J lost 8 bases, and 2 bases lay in between. The CDR3 length is 12 residues. Germline V gene sequence: CDR1 MGHRA, CDR2 YSYEKL. Written as DNA, the CDR3 is TGCGCCAGCAGCCAAGAGTATTCACCCCTCCACTTT. This translates into CASSQEYSPLHF.

The V gene is TRBV13, the J gene TRBJ2-7, with 8 bases identical to TRBD1. There are 14 residues in the CDR3. Germline V gene data show CDR1 as PRHDT and CDR2 as FYEKMQ (reference sequence). Losses at the gene ends were 5 bases for V and 2 bases for J; bases not matched to a gene: 5. CDR3 sequence (DNA): TGTGCCAGCAGCCATCGGGACAGGACCTACGAGCAGTACTTC. As protein: CASSHRDRTYEQYF.

This chain joins TRBV24-1 and TRBJ2-5; no clear D. The CDR3 is 8 amino acids. CDR1 is KGHDR and CDR2 is SFDVKD in the germline V gene. Deletions cut 12 bases from V and 5 bases from J, with 3 bases between. Written as DNA, the CDR3 is TGTGCCTCTGAGACCCAGTACTTC. It encodes CASETQYF.

The genes are TRBV27 and TRBJ1-6; 9 bases map to TRBD1. V lost 7 bases, J lost 10 bases, and 2 bases stayed unmatched. The CDR3 covers 12 residues. In germline, CDR1 is MNHEY, CDR2 SMNVEV (reference sequence). The CDR3 reads CASNDRGSPLHF. The CDR3 DNA reads TGTGCCAGCAACGACAGGGGGTCACCCCTCCACTTT.

The genes are TRBV2 and TRBJ2-2; 9 nucleotides line up with TRBD2. Germline CDR1 is SNHLY and CDR2 is FYNNEI. The CDR3 totals 15 residues. V was pared by 4 bases and J by 2 bases, with 2 bases of the junction left unmatched. Here the CDR3 reads CASSGLAENTGELFF. CDR3 coding DNA: TGTGCCAGCAGTGGACTAGCGGAAAACACCGGGGAGCTGTTTTTT.

V and J are TRBV10-3 and TRBJ1-1; no clear D gene. Trimming took off 0 bases at V and 2 bases at J, with 7 bases between the two ends. CDR3 length equals 14 residues. Germline-derived CDR1 and CDR2 are ENHRY and SYGVKD. The CDR3 protein is CAISESMLNTEAFF. CDR3 bases: TGTGCCATCAGTGAGTCGATGCTTAACACTGAAGCTTTCTTT.

The chain combines TRBV29-1 with TRBJ2-1, with 11 bases fitting TRBD1. V shed 3 bases, J shed 8 bases, and the junction held 9 bases outside the gene matches. The CDR3 spans 15 residues. Looked up from germline, CDR1 is SQVTM and CDR2 is ANQGSEA. The CDR3 DNA reads TGCAGCGTTGACAGCGGGACAGGGGGTTTCGATGAGCAGTTCTTC. Amino acid sequence: CSVDSGTGGFDEQFF.

The chain employs TRBV20-1 and TRBJ2-1, with 7 bases matching TRBD2. The CDR3 is 15 amino acids. In germline, CDR1 is DFQATT, CDR2 SNEGSKA (reference sequence). J was trimmed by 4 bases and V by 5 bases; bases with no gene match: 11. In DNA form, the CDR3 reads TGCAGTGCTGCCCCCAGGAGCGGGGCGTACAATGAGCAGTTCTTC. This sequence encodes CSAAPRSGAYNEQFF.

The chain has TRBV2 and TRBJ1-1; the D gene is possibly TRBD1 (5 bases). CDR1 is SNHLY, CDR2 FYNNEI, per germline. V was shortened by 11 bases and J by 4 bases, with 11 bases between the two germline ends. The CDR3 is made up of 11 amino acids. The CDR3 bases are TGTGCCGATCAGGGTGGCACTGAAGCTTTCTTT. Translation: CADQGGTEAFF.

The chain links TRBV27 to TRBJ1-2; TRBD1 agrees at 9 bases. The CDR3 contains 18 residues. Germline trimming cut 6 bases from V and 3 bases from J; bases unmatched to any gene: 17. Germline loops: CDR1 MNHEY, CDR2 SMNVEV (reference sequence). CDR3 sequence reads: CASRPGQGGVNEDYGYTF. The CDR3 DNA is TGTGCCAGCAGACCGGGACAGGGAGGAGTAAACGAGGACTATGGCTACACCTTC.

This clonotype is a singleton in its sample. V is TRBV7-9 and J is TRBJ1-5; D remains ambiguous. Germline assignment: CDR1 SEHNR and CDR2 FQNEAQ (reference sequence). V was pared by 5 bases and J by 8 bases, with 10 bases between. This CDR3 comprises 12 residues. The CDR3 reads CASSLSGEPQHF. The CDR3 region has the DNA TGTGCCAGCAGCCTCTCGGGAGAGCCCCAGCATTTT.

J is TRBJ2-3 and V is TRBV7-8, with 11 bases matching TRBD1. The germline V gene encodes CDR1 SGHVS and CDR2 FQNEAQ. The CDR3 is made up of 16 amino acids. V lost 3 bases, J lost 4 bases, and 6 bases stayed unmatched. The CDR3: CASSFLGQGVADTQYF. CDR3 in DNA: TGTGCCAGCAGCTTCTTGGGACAGGGGGTAGCAGATACGCAGTATTTT.

The gene calls are TRBV19 and TRBJ1-2, with D maybe TRBD1 (5 bases). Germline V lookup: CDR1 LNHDA, CDR2 SQIVND (reference sequence). The V end was cut by 4 bases, the J end by 4 bases, with 7 bases between. This CDR3 is built from 12 residues. Here the CDR3 DNA reads TGTGCCAGTAGTAGGGGCGCCTATGGCTACACCTTC. This translates into CASSRGAYGYTF.

This clonotype was detected a few times. CDR3 amino acids: CASSLANQPQHF. The CDR3 nucleotides read TGTGCCAGCTCCCTGGCCAATCAGCCCCAGCATTTT. The chain is built from TRBV7-8 and TRBJ1-5; unclear D gene. This CDR3 spans 12 amino acids. Per germline, CDR1 SGHVS and CDR2 FQNEAQ. V lost 8 bases to trimming and J lost 3 bases, with 8 bases between them.

This chain uses TRBV9 with TRBJ1-4; no definite D call. Germline V gene lookup returns CDR1 SGDLS and CDR2 YYNGEE. The CDR3 contains 14 residues. V lost 3 bases and J 7 bases, leaving 13 bases between the germline ends. Here the CDR3 DNA reads TGTGCCAGCAGCGAAGAGGTTTCAAGTGAAAAACTGTTTTTT. This sequence encodes CASSEEVSSEKLFF.

The chain recombines TRBV27 with TRBJ2-5; D remains ambiguous. This CDR3 has 13 amino acids. CDR1 is MNHEY and CDR2 is SMNVEV in the germline V gene (reference sequence). Trimming took 2 bases from V and 4 from J, leaving 8 bases between them. CDR3: CASSLNPPETQYF. The CDR3 DNA is TGTGCCAGCAGTTTAAACCCTCCAGAGACCCAGTACTTC.

The V and J genes are TRBV12-3 or TRBV12-4 and TRBJ2-7; unclear D gene. V shed 1 base and J shed 2 bases, with 12 bases lying between them. The CDR3 loop spans 15 amino acids. Here the CDR3 DNA reads TGTGCCAGCAGTTTAGGTCCGATTATTACCTACGAGCAGTACTTC. This codes for CASSLGPIITYEQYF.

This chain uses TRBV12-3 or TRBV12-4 with TRBJ1-4; TRBD1 matches 8 bases. The V and J ends lost 7 bases and 3 bases, in that order; junction bases with no gene match: 7. CDR3 length: 15 amino acids. The CDR3 DNA reads TGTGCCAGCATCCATCCAGGGGGCTCTAATGAAAAACTGTTTTTT. This encodes CASIHPGGSNEKLFF.

The CDR3 spells CATSILAGEAHNEQFF. The DNA for the CDR3 is TGTGCCACCAGCATCTTAGCGGGGGAAGCGCACAATGAGCAGTTCTTC. The chain employs TRBV15 and TRBJ2-1; TRBD2 matches 9 bases. Trimming cost V 4 bases and J 5 bases; bases outside gene matches: 9. The germline V gene encodes CDR1 LNHNV and CDR2 YYDKDF (reference sequence). CDR3 length: 16 amino acids.

A single count supports this clonotype. The V gene is TRBV4-3, the J gene TRBJ2-1; no reliable D call. V lost 3 bases and J 0 bases, leaving 15 bases between the germline ends. CDR1 LGHNA and CDR2 YSLEER come from the germline V gene. The CDR3 is 17 residues long. The CDR3 spells CASSQDRSSSSYNEQFF. The CDR3 DNA reads TGCGCCAGCAGCCAGGACCGTTCCTCGAGCTCCTACAATGAGCAGTTCTTC.

This clonotype was seen once. The gene calls are TRBV9 and TRBJ1-1; the match to TRBD1 covers 8 bases. CDR1 SGDLS and CDR2 YYNGEE come from the germline V gene. The V segment lost 6 bases and the J segment 5 bases; nucleotides outside the gene matches: 6. The CDR3 totals 13 residues. The CDR3 DNA reads as TGTGCCAGCATCGGACAGGGTCGGACTGAAGCTTTCTTT. Protein product: CASIGQGRTEAFF.

This clonotype is a singleton in its sample. The rearrangement links TRBV4-1 to TRBJ2-7, with D perhaps matching TRBD1 or TRBD2 (6 bases each). Germline V lookup: CDR1 MGHRA, CDR2 YSYEKL. CDR3 size: 13 residues. V lost 4 bases and J 10 bases, leaving 17 bases between the germline ends. CDR3 region: CASSPSGAGHQYF. CDR3 in DNA: TGCGCCAGCAGCCCCTCGGGGGCAGGACATCAGTACTTC.

The rearrangement links TRBV12-3 or TRBV12-4 to TRBJ2-3; unclear D gene. The CDR3 has 11 amino acids. The V end was cut by 6 bases, the J end by 4 bases, with 5 bases between. CDR3 in amino acids: CASRTSDTQYF. CDR3 coding DNA: TGTGCCAGCAGGACTTCAGATACGCAGTATTTT.

The rearrangement uses TRBV9 and TRBJ2-7, with D maybe TRBD1 (5 bases). Trimming removed 0 bases at V and 2 bases at J, with 6 bases between. The CDR3 has 13 residues. CDR1 and CDR2 from the germline V gene are SGDLS and YYNGEE. The CDR3 sequence is CASSVGQTYEQYF. Here the CDR3 DNA reads TGTGCCAGCAGCGTAGGACAGACCTACGAGCAGTACTTC.

V usage is TRBV9 and J usage is TRBJ2-7; maybe TRBD1 (6 bases). There are 16 residues in the CDR3. Looked up from germline, CDR1 is SGDLS and CDR2 is YYNGEE. Trimming shortened V by 2 bases and J by 0 bases, and 15 bases separated the two germline ends. This chain's CDR3 is CASSVGNRESSYEQYF. The CDR3 coding sequence is TGTGCCAGCAGCGTCGGAAACAGGGAGAGCTCCTACGAGCAGTACTTC.